This T cell receptor beta chain was captured by sequencing in a study of blood T cell repertoires in COVID-19. Overall study: PBMCs, B-cell-depleted T cells, or T cells were the source of the cDNA or gDNA that made up the material.

Original data processing: It was from reference gene primer amplification that nucleated cell counts were estimated. Data came from immunoSEQ multiplex PCR; TCRdb stores just in-frame clones and leaves some out. That table supplies the V and J calls and clone size; D and trimming were determined from the DNA. The table lists fewer than 350,000 clones, about nine tenths of them singletons. Followed over time, Seattle patients had been enrolled while infection was active. The clonotype comes from a woman aged 55-70 years with COVID-19, enrolled during active disease. Sequencing was performed on peripheral blood.

The CDR3 loop is CASSYTRNYGYTF. CDR3 nucleotide sequence: TGTGCCAGCAGCTATACAAGAAACTATGGCTACACCTTC. The rearrangement uses TRBV11-1 and TRBJ1-2; D remains ambiguous. Germline V gene data show CDR1 as SGHAT and CDR2 as FQDESV (reference sequence). The V end lost 4 bases, the J end lost 2 bases, and 8 bases lay between the germline ends. The length of the CDR3 is 13 residues.